The 17 T cell receptor beta chains listed next were all sequenced from one sample in a study of T-cell reconstitution after alpha-beta-depleted transplantation in children. During its preparation, the TCRbeta library received unique molecular identifiers. From the PCR reads, TCRdb called clonotypes with MiXCR, one entry per CDR3 protein. The data contain under 300,000 distinct CDR3 sequences, approximately 10% of them seen just once; the ten biggest clones take up around a quarter. The sample was peripheral blood, taken 180 days after TCRalphabeta/CD19-depleted stem cell transplant. The receptor source for this set is a male patient between 2 and 10 years old who had a stem cell transplant for chronic granulomatous disease, so the T cells may come from the graft donor.

In this sample, this clonotype turned up many times. V usage is TRBV20-1 and J usage is TRBJ2-1, with D unresolved. Germline CDR1 is DFQATT and CDR2 is SNEGSKA (reference sequence). CDR3 length: 14 amino acids. Trimming took off 3 bases at V and 7 bases at J, with 16 bases between the two ends. CDR3 coding DNA: TGCAGTGCTAGCAGTGTCACGTACACAAATGAGCAGTTCTTC. Amino acid sequence: CSASSVTYTNEQFF.

A word on this clonotype: One base away lies a much larger clone, so this may be a sequencing read error. In this CDR3 the conserved last residue, phenylalanine or tryptophan, is missing, so a read error is likely. The J gene is TRBJ2-7, the V gene TRBV5-1, with 7 bases identical to TRBD1. The CDR3 runs 15 residues. Trimming took 0 bases from V and 5 from J; bases not matched to a gene: 8. Per germline, CDR1 SGHRS and CDR2 YFSETQ. In DNA form, the CDR3 reads TGCGCCAGCAGCTTGGAGGGACAGCCTTCCGACGAGCAGTACCTC. As protein: CASSLEGQPSDEQYL.

This clonotype was seen repeatedly, ten times or more. The chain employs TRBV5-1 and TRBJ1-1, with D unclear. V lost 4 bases to trimming and J lost 4 bases, with 11 bases between them. Germline loops: CDR1 SGHRS, CDR2 YFSETQ. CDR3 size: 13 residues. The CDR3 protein is CASSPDWGTEAFF. The CDR3 DNA sequence: TGCGCCAGCAGCCCGGACTGGGGCACTGAAGCTTTCTTT.

This clonotype has at least ten counts. The chain has TRBV20-1 and TRBJ2-7, with D perhaps TRBD1 (6 bases). Germline V gene lookup returns CDR1 DFQATT and CDR2 SNEGSKA (reference sequence). Deletions cut 3 bases from V and 4 bases from J, with 13 bases between. The CDR3 has 13 amino acids. The CDR3 nucleotides read TGCAGTGCTAGTTCAGGGGCTCATTACGAGCAGTACTTC. It is translated as CSASSGAHYEQYF.

This clonotype was picked up many times. V gene TRBV29-1 combines with J gene TRBJ2-1, with TRBD1 matching 9 bases. The CDR3 consists of 12 residues. The germline V gene encodes CDR1 SQVTM and CDR2 ANQGSEA. Trimming took 8 bases from V and 7 from J; bases not matched to a gene: 6. CDR3 nucleotides: TGCAGCATGCGGACAGGGGTGAATGAGCAGTTCTTC. Translation: CSMRTGVNEQFF.

This clonotype has at least ten counts. V is TRBV5-1 and J is TRBJ2-5, with TRBD2 matching over 7 bases. The CDR3 is 15 residues long. Germline V gives CDR1 SGHRS, CDR2 YFSETQ. V shed 1 base and J 3 bases; nucleotides not matched to a gene: 6. The CDR3 DNA sequence: TGCGCCAGCAGCTTGATCGGGGGGAAGGAAGAGACCCAGTACTTC. Translation: CASSLIGGKEETQYF.

This clonotype was recorded at least ten times. The rearrangement links TRBV9 to TRBJ2-7, with no clear D. The V gene's germline CDR1 is SGDLS and CDR2 YYNGEE. The CDR3 extends over 15 amino acids. V was cut by 1 base and J by 0 bases, with 11 bases left in between. CDR3 sequence: CASSVSTASSYEQYF. DNA of the CDR3: TGTGCCAGCAGCGTAAGTACTGCGAGCTCCTACGAGCAGTACTTC. Together with reference TRBV9 and TRBJ2-7, the CDR3 gives the full variable domain: DSGVTQTPKHLITATGQRVTLRCSPRSGDLSVYWYQQSLDQGLQFLIQYYNGEERAKGNILERFSAQQFPDLHSELNLSSLELGDSALYFCASSVSTASSYEQYFGPGTRLTVT.

To note about this clonotype: At one end, the junction sequence differs from germline, possibly due to a read error. The rearrangement links TRBV27 to TRBJ1-5; D is unresolved. The V gene's germline CDR1 is MNHEY and CDR2 SMNVEV (reference sequence). This CDR3 contains 13 residues. The CDR3 region is CASSRAADQTQHF. CDR3 DNA: TGTGCCAGCAGTCGGGCAGCAGATCAGACCCAGCATTTT.

This clonotype occurred many times. The chain carries TRBV27 and TRBJ1-6, with D maybe TRBD1 (5 bases). The CDR3 is 16 amino acids. The germline gives CDR1 MNHEY, CDR2 SMNVEV (reference sequence). V lost 6 bases to trimming and J lost 9 bases, with 21 bases between them. The CDR3 loop is CASRVGSGPRSSPLHF. In DNA, the CDR3 is TGTGCCAGCAGGGTGGGATCGGGACCAAGGAGTTCACCCCTCCACTTT.

This clonotype occurred many times. V gene TRBV7-6 combines with J gene TRBJ2-7; 9 bases line up with TRBD2. In germline, CDR1 is SGHVS, CDR2 FNYEAQ. The CDR3 covers 15 residues. With 3 bases clipped from V and 1 base from J, the junction kept 4 bases outside the gene matches. The CDR3 DNA follows: TGTGCCAGCAGCTTTGGCGGGGGGGCTTCCTACGAGCAGTACTTC. It is translated as CASSFGGGASYEQYF.

CDR3: CASSWTSDYYEQYF. The CDR3 DNA sequence: TGTGCCAGCAGCTGGACTAGCGACTACTACGAGCAGTACTTC. The chain carries TRBV11-2 and TRBJ2-7; 9 nucleotides align to TRBD2. The length of the CDR3 is 14 residues. V dropped 4 bases and J dropped 3; count of bases not matched to a gene: 4. CDR1 is SGHAT and CDR2 is FQNNGV in the germline V gene.

There are many counts of this clonotype. V is TRBV20-1 and J is TRBJ2-1; no clear D gene. The CDR3 runs 10 residues. The V and J ends lost 6 bases and 12 bases respectively, with 12 bases between them. The V gene's germline CDR1 is DFQATT and CDR2 SNEGSKA (reference sequence). The CDR3 protein is CSAAKPGQFF. The CDR3, as DNA: TGCAGTGCCGCCAAACCGGGGCAGTTCTTC.

This clonotype was detected many times. This sequence joins TRBV7-2 and TRBJ1-4; TRBD1 agrees at 11 bases. Per the germline V gene, CDR1 is SGHTA and CDR2 is FQGNSA. The CDR3 extends over 16 amino acids. V was clipped by 2 bases and J by 8 bases; unmatched bases: 7. CDR3 amino acids: CASSLNPGTGGEKLFF. The CDR3 DNA reads TGTGCCAGCAGCTTAAACCCCGGGACAGGGGGGGAAAAACTGTTTTTT.

This chain joins TRBV19 and TRBJ2-1, with 7 nucleotides matching TRBD1. Per the germline V gene, CDR1 is LNHDA and CDR2 is SQIVND (reference sequence). Trimming cost V 7 bases and J 4 bases; bases outside gene matches: 7. This CDR3 contains 14 residues. CDR3 amino acids: CASTTGASYNEQFF. For the CDR3, the DNA is TGTGCCAGTACCACAGGGGCCTCGTACAATGAGCAGTTCTTC.

This clonotype was observed a few times. This rearrangement joins TRBV7-3 to TRBJ1-6; D ambiguous. V was pared by 3 bases and J by 7 bases, with 10 bases between. This CDR3 has 14 residues. Germline loops: CDR1 SGHTA, CDR2 FQGTGA. The CDR3 coding sequence is TGTGCCAGCAGCTTGTCCGGGCGCAATTCACCCCTCCACTTT. Protein sequence: CASSLSGRNSPLHF.

This clonotype has a count of ten or more. This rearrangement joins TRBV7-6 to TRBJ2-3; 9 nucleotides line up with TRBD1. The CDR3 is 14 amino acids. The ends lost 3 bases at V and 3 bases at J; junction bases unmatched: 1. CDR1 is SGHVS and CDR2 is FNYEAQ in the germline V gene. The DNA of the CDR3 is TGTGCCAGCAGCTTCGGGACAGGGACAGATACGCAGTATTTT. This encodes CASSFGTGTDTQYF.

Note on this clonotype: Being one base from a much bigger clone, this may be a read error. This chain uses TRBV28 with TRBJ2-7; 8 nucleotides agree with TRBD1. J was trimmed by 8 bases and V by 1 base; bases with no gene match: 7. Germline V gives CDR1 MDHEN, CDR2 SYDVKM. The CDR3 length is 14 residues. The CDR3 loop reads CASSLSGGRRKQYF. In DNA form, the CDR3 reads TGTGCCAGCAGTTTATCAGGGGGCCGGCGGAAGCAGTACTTC.